The 9 T cell receptor beta chains below were found in one sample sequenced in a study of blood T cell repertoires in COVID-19. TCRdb's table, derived via immunoSEQ multiplex PCR, lists solely in-frame clones and lacks some. The sample shows around 280,000 clones, around 85% of them seen only once. The sample was PBMCs or T cells enriched from blood (not recorded which). The receptors originated from a woman aged 40 to 50 who had recovered from COVID-19.

CDR3 nucleotide sequence: TGTGCCAGCAGCAAGGGGGCAGGGTCGAACATTCAGTACTTC. Amino acid sequence: CASSKGAGSNIQYF. V usage is TRBV7-3 and J usage is TRBJ2-4; 7 bases fit TRBD1. With V trimmed by 5 bases and J by 7 bases, 8 bases remained unmatched. This CDR3 comprises 14 residues. Per the germline V gene, CDR1 is SGHTA and CDR2 is FQGTGA.

This chain uses TRBV18 with TRBJ2-7; 11 bases map to TRBD2. The V segment lost 3 bases and the J segment 0 bases; nucleotides outside the gene matches: 4. This CDR3 has 16 residues. In germline, CDR1 is KGHSH, CDR2 LQKENI. The CDR3 protein is CASSPTSGGYSYEQYF. The CDR3 DNA follows: TGTGCCAGCTCACCCACTAGCGGGGGATACTCCTACGAGCAGTACTTC.

J is TRBJ2-7 and V is TRBV6-5; no firm D call. Trimming stripped 6 bases from V and 0 bases from J, with 12 bases between. Germline V gene sequence: CDR1 MNHEY, CDR2 SVGAGI. This CDR3 is built from 14 residues. The CDR3 protein is CASRALGASYEQYF. CDR3 coding DNA: TGTGCCAGCAGAGCCCTGGGCGCCTCCTACGAGCAGTACTTC.

V usage is TRBV29-1 and J usage is TRBJ2-1, with 9 positions matching TRBD2. Unmatched junction bases numbered 4, after V lost 3 bases and J lost 10 bases. Germline V gene sequence: CDR1 SQVTM, CDR2 ANQGSEA. The CDR3 totals 12 residues. The CDR3 sequence is CSVDRSGREQFF. DNA of the CDR3: TGCAGCGTTGATCGAAGCGGGAGGGAGCAGTTCTTC.

Concerning this clone itself: This sequence may be a read error, since a much larger clone differs from it by one base. The J gene is TRBJ2-7, the V gene TRBV27; TRBD1 matches at 7 bases. The V segment lost 6 bases and the J segment 2 bases; nucleotides outside the gene matches: 4. CDR3 size: 13 residues. Germline V gene lookup returns CDR1 MNHEY and CDR2 SMNVEV (reference sequence). The CDR3 bases are TGTGCCAGCAGACGACAGGGCACCTACGAGCAGTACTTC. Residues: CASRRQGTYEQYF.

This CDR3 is CATSEGMGLAGGGKQYF. CDR3 nucleotide sequence: TGTGCCACCAGCGAGGGGATGGGACTAGCGGGGGGTGGGAAGCAGTACTTC. This rearrangement joins TRBV15 to TRBJ2-7, with 15 nucleotides matching TRBD2. V lost 5 bases to trimming and J lost 8 bases; unmatched junction nucleotides: 13. The germline gives CDR1 LNHNV, CDR2 YYDKDF (reference sequence). The CDR3 runs 17 residues.

The rearrangement uses TRBV4-3 and TRBJ2-5, with TRBD1 as a possible D gene (7 bases). V was clipped by 2 bases and J by 7 bases, with 17 bases between them. The length of the CDR3 is 15 residues. CDR1 is LGHNA, CDR2 YSLEER, per germline. In nucleotides, the CDR3 is TGCGCCAGCAGCCAACTCTCCCAGGGGGGTGGGACCCAGTACTTC. Protein sequence: CASSQLSQGGGTQYF.

This rearrangement joins TRBV2 to TRBJ2-1, with TRBD2 identical over 8 bases. Per germline, CDR1 SNHLY and CDR2 FYNNEI. The CDR3 runs 14 residues. Trimming removed 3 bases from V and 2 bases from J; junction bases left unmatched: 0. The CDR3 loop reads CASSEREAYNEQFF. The CDR3 bases are TGTGCCAGCAGTGAGCGGGAGGCCTACAATGAGCAGTTCTTC.

This chain uses TRBV2 with TRBJ2-7; D is possibly TRBD2 (6 bases). This CDR3 has 13 residues. V dropped 5 bases and J dropped 4 bases, with 12 bases sitting between them. CDR1 and CDR2 from the germline V gene are SNHLY and FYNNEI. The CDR3 nucleotides read TGTGCCAGCAGTCCCTGGGGGAGGTACGAGCAGTACTTC. It translates to CASSPWGRYEQYF.